The clone carrying this TCR beta chain was seen only a few times. Generated by immunoSEQ multiplex PCR, the TCRdb table keeps only in-frame clones and is missing some. Among more than 75,000 clones listed, more than 85% were seen once. Trimming took off 8 bases at V and 1 base at J, with 11 bases between the two ends. The CDR3 is 13 residues long. The germline V gene has CDR1 MNHEY and CDR2 SVGAGI. Noted time point: cycle 4 day 1 (C4D1), after 6 weeks of nivolumab. Following autologous stem cell transplantation, relapse occurred in every patient, and exposure to brentuximab vedotin varied. This sample was taken from a study of PD-1 blockade in classical Hodgkin lymphoma.

The sequences come from peripheral blood mononuclear cells (PBMCs), collected before the fourth cycle of nivolumab. The rearrangement joins TRBV6-5 to TRBJ1-1; D is undetermined. The receptor was isolated from a human donor with classical Hodgkin lymphoma. The CDR3 sequence is CASLARRNTEAFF. The CDR3 bases are TGTGCCAGCCTCGCAAGGAGGAACACTGAAGCTTTCTTT.